This T cell receptor beta chain appears in the sequencing data of a study of blood T cell repertoires in COVID-19. Whole-study context: Sites in the United States, Italy and Spain provided acute and convalescent COVID-19 samples. T cells, B-cell-depleted T cells, or PBMCs supplied cDNA or gDNA.

CDR3 length: 16 residues. The germline gives CDR1 SGDLS, CDR2 YYNGEE. V gave up 4 bases and J gave up 6 bases, with 21 bases separating them. As originally analysed: Amplification with reference gene primers provided the estimates of nucleated cell counts. The assay was immunoSEQ multiplex PCR, and TCRdb's table has in-frame clones only and misses some. The V and J calls and clone size were taken over from that table, and D and trimming were inferred from the DNA. Of around 180,000 clones detected, over 75% appear once; the ten largest clones hold about 2.7%. The specimen was peripheral blood. The J gene is TRBJ2-3, the V gene TRBV9, with D possibly being TRBD2 (6 bases). This receptor was obtained from a man aged 40-49 years with active or convalescent COVID-19. CDR3 DNA: TGTGCCAGCAGCCCTCGACTAGAGGGTTCGTCCGATACGCAGTATTTT. This codes for CASSPRLEGSSDTQYF.